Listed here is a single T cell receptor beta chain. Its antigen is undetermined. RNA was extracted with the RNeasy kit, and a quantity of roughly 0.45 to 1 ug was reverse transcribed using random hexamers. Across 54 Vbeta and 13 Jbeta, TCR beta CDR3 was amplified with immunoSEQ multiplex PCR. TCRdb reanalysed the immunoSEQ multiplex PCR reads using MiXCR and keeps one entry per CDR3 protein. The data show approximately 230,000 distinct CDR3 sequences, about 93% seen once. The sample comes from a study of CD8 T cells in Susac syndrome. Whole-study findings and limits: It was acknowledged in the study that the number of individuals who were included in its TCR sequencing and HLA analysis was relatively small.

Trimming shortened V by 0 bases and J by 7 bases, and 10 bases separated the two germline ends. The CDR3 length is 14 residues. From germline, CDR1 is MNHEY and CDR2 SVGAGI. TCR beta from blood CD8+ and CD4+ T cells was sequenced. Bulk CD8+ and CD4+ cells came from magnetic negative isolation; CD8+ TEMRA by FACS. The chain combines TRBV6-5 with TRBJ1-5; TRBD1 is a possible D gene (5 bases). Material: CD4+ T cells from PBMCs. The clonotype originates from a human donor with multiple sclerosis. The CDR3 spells CASSYSRGGQPQHF. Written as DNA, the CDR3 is TGTGCCAGCAGTTACTCTAGGGGAGGGCAGCCCCAGCATTTT.